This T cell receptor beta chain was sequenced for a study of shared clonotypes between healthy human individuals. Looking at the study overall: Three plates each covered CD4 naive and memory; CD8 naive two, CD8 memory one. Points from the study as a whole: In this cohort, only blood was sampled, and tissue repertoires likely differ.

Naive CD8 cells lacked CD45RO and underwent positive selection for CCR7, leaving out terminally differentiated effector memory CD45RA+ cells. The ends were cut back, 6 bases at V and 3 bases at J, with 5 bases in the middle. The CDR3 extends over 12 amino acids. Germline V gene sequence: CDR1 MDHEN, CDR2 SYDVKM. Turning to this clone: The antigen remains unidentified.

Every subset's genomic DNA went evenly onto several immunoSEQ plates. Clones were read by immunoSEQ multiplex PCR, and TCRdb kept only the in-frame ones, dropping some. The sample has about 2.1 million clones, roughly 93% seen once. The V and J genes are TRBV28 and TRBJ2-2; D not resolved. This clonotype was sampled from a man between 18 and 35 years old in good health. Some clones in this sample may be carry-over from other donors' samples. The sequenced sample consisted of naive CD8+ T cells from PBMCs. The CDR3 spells CASRPDTGELFF. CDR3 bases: TGTGCCAGCAGGCCCGACACCGGGGAGCTGTTTTTT.